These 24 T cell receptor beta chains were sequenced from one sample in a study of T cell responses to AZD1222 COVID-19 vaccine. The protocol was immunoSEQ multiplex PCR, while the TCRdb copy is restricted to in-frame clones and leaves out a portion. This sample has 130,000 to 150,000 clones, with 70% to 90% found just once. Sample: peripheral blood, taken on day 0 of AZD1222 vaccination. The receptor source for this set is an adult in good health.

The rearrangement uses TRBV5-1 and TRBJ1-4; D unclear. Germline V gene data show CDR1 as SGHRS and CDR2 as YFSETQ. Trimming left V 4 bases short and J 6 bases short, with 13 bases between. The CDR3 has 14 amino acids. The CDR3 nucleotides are TGCGCCAGCAGCCCTGGCCCTACGGATGAAAAACTGTTTTTT. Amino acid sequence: CASSPGPTDEKLFF.

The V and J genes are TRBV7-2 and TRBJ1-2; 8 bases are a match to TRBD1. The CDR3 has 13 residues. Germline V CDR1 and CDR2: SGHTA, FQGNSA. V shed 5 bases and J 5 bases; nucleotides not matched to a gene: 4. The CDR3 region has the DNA TGTGCCAGCAGCCCGACAGGGGAATATGGCTACACCTTC. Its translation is CASSPTGEYGYTF. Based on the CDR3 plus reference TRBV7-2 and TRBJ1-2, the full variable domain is GAGVSQSPSNKVTEKGKDVELRCDPISGHTALYWYRQSLGQGLEFLIYFQGNSAPDKSGLPSDRFSAERTGGSVSTLTIQRTQQEDSAVYLCASSPTGEYGYTFGSGTRLTVV.

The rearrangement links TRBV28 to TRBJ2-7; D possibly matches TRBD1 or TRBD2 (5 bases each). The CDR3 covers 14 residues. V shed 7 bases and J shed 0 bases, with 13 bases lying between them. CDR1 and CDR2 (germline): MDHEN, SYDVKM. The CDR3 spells CASNQPGSSYEQYF. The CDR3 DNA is TGTGCCAGCAACCAACCAGGGAGCTCCTACGAGCAGTACTTC.

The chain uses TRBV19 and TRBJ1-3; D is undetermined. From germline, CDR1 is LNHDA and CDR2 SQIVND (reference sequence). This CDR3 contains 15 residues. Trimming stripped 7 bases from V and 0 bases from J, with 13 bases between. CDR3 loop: CASTLNWNSGNTIYF. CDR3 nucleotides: TGTGCCAGTACTCTTAACTGGAACTCTGGAAACACCATATATTTT. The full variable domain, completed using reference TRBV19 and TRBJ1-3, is DGGITQSPKYLFRKEGQNVTLSCEQNLNHDAMYWYRQDPGQGLRLIYYSQIVNDFQKGDIAEGYSVSREKKESFPLTVTSAQKNPTAFYLCASTLNWNSGNTIYFGEGSWLTVV.

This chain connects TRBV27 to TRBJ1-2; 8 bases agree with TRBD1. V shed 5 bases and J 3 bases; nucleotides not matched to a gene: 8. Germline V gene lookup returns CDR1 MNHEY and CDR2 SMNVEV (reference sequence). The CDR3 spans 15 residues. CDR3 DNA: TGTGCCAGCAGTCCAAGGACAGGGCATCACTATGGCTACACCTTC. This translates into CASSPRTGHHYGYTF.

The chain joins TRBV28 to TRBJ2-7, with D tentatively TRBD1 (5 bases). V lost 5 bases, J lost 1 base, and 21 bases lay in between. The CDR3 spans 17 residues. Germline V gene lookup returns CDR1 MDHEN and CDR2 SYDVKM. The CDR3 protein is CASSPVLAGWGSYEQYF. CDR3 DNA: TGTGCCAGCAGTCCCGTGTTGGCAGGGTGGGGATCCTACGAGCAGTACTTC.

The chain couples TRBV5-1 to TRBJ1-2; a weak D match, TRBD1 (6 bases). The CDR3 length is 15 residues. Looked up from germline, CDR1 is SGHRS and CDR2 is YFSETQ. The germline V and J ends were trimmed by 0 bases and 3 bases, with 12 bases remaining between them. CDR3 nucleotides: TGCGCCAGCAGCTTGGACGGACAGTCCTACTATGGCTACACCTTC. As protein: CASSLDGQSYYGYTF.

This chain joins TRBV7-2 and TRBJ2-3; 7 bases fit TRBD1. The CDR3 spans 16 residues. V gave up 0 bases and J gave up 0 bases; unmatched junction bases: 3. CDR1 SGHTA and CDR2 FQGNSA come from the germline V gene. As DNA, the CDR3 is TGTGCCAGCAGCTTAGCACCGGGACAGAGCACAGATACGCAGTATTTT. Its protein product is CASSLAPGQSTDTQYF.

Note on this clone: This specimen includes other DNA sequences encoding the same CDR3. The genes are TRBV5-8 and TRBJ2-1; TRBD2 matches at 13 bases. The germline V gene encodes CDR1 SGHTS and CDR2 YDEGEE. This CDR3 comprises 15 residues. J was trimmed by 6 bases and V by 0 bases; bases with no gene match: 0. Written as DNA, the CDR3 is TGTGCCAGCAGCTTGGGACTAGCGGGGGGCAATGAGCAGTTCTTC. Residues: CASSLGLAGGNEQFF. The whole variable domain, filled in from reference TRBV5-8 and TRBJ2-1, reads EAGVTQSPTHLIKTRGQQATLRCSPISGHTSVYWYQQALGLGLQFLLWYDEGEERNRGNFPPRFSGRQFPNYSSELNVNALELEDSALYLCASSLGLAGGNEQFFGPGTRLTVL.

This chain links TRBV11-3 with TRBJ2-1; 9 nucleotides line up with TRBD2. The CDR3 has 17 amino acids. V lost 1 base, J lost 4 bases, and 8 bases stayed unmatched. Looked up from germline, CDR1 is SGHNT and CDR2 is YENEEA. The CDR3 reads CASSLVRRGGAYNEQFF. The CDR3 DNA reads TGTGCCAGCAGCTTAGTTAGGCGCGGGGGGGCTTACAATGAGCAGTTCTTC.

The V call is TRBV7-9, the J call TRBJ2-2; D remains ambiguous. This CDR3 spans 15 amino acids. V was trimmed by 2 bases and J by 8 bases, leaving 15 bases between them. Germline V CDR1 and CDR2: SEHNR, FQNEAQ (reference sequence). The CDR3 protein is CASSLRVGTTGELFF. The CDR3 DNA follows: TGTGCCAGCAGCTTAAGAGTCGGAACGACTGGGGAGCTGTTTTTT.

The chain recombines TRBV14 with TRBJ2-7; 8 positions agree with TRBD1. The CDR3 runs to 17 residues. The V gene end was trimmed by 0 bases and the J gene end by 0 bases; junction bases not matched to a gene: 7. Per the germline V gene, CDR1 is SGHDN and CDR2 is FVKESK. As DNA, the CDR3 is TGTGCCAGCAGCCAAGAAGTGAGACAGGGGCCCTCCTACGAGCAGTACTTC. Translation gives CASSQEVRQGPSYEQYF. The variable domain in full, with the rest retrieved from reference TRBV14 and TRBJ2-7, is EAGVTQFPSHSVIEKGQTVTLRCDPISGHDNLYWYRRVMGKEIKFLLHFVKESKQDESGMPNNRFLAERTGGTYSTLKVQPAELEDSGVYFCASSQEVRQGPSYEQYFGPGTRLTVT.

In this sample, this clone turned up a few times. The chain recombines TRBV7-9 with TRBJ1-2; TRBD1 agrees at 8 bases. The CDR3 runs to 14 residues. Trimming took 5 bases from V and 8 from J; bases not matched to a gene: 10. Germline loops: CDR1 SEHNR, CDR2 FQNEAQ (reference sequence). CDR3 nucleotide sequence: TGTGCCAGCAGCCCCGCAACGGACAGGGACGGCTACACCTTC. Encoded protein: CASSPATDRDGYTF.

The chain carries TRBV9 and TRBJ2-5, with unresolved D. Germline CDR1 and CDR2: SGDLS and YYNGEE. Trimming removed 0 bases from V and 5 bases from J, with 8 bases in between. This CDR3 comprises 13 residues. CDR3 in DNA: TGTGCCAGCAGCGTAGCGGTAGAGGAGACCCAGTACTTC. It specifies CASSVAVEETQYF.

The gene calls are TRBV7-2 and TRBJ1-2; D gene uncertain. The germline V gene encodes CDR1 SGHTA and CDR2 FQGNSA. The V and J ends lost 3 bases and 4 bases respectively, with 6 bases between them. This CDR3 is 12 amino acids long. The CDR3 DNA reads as TGTGCCAGCAGCTTCGACACCTATGGCTACACCTTC. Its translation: CASSFDTYGYTF.

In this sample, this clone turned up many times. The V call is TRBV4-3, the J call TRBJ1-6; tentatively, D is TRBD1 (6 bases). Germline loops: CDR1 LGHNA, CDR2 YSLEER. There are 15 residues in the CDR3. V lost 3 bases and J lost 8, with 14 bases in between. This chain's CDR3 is CASSQLRQAYSPLHF. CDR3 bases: TGCGCCAGCAGCCAGCTAAGACAGGCCTATTCACCCCTCCACTTT.

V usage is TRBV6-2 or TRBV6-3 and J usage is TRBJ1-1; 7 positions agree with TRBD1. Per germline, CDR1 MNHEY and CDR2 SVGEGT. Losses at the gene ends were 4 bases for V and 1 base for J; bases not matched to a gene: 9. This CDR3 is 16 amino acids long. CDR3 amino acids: CASSSTDRDRNTEAFF. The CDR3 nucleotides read TGTGCCAGCAGTTCGACAGACCGGGACAGGAACACTGAAGCTTTCTTT.

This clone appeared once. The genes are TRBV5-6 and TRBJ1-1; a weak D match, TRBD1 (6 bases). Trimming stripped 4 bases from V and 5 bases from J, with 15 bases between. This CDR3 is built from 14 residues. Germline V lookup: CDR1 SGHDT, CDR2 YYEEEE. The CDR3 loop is CASSPSRQATEAFF. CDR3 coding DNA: TGTGCCAGCAGCCCCTCAAGACAGGCTACTGAAGCTTTCTTT.

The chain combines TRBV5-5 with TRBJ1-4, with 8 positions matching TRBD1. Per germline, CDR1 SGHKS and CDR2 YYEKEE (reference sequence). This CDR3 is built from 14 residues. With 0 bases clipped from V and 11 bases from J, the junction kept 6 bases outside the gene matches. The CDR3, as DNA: TGTGCCAGCAGCTTGGGGCAGGGGGCGCTGAAACTGTTTTTT. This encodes CASSLGQGALKLFF.

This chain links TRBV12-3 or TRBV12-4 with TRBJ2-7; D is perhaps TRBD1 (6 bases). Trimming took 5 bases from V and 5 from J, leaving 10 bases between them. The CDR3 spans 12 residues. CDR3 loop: CASSTQGNEQYF. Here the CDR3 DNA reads TGTGCCAGCAGTACACAGGGAAACGAGCAGTACTTC.

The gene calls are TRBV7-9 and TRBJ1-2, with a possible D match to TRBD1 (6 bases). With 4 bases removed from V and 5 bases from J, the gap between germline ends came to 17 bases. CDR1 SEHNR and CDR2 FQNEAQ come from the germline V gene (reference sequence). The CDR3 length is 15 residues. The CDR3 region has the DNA TGTGCCAGCAGCTCCCTCGAGGGGGGGAGATATGGCTACACCTTC. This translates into CASSSLEGGRYGYTF.

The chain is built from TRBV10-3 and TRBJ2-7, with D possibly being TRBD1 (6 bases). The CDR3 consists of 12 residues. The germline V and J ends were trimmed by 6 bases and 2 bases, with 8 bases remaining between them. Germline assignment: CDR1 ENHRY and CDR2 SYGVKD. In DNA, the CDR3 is TGTGCCATCAGCCGGGACACCTACGAGCAGTACTTC. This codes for CAISRDTYEQYF.

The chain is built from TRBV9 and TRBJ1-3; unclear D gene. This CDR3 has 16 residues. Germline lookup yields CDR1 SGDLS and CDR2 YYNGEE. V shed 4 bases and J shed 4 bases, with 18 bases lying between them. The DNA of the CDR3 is TGTGCCAGCAGCTCCATGGGTCGGTCTAGAGGAAACACCATATATTTT. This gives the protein CASSSMGRSRGNTIYF.

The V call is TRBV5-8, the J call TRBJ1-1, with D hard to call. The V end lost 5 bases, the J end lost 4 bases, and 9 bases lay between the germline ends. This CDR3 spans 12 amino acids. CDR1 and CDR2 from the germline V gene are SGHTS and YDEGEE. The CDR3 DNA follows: TGTGCCAGCAGGAGGTTGTCCACTGAAGCTTTCTTT. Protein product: CASRRLSTEAFF.